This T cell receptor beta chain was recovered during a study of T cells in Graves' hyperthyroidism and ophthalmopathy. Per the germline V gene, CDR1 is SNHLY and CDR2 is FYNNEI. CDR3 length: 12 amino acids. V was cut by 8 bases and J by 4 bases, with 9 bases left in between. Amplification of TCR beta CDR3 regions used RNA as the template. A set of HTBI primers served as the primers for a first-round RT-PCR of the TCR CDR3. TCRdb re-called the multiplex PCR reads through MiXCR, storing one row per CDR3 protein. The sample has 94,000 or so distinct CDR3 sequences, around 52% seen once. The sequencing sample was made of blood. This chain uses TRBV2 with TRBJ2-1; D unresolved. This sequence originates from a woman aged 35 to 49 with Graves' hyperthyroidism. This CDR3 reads CASVQAYNEQFF. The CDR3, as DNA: TGTGCCAGCGTCCAGGCGTACAATGAGCAGTTCTTC.